Included here is one T cell receptor beta chain sequence, with context. Its specificity is not known. This sample was included in a study of cytomegalovirus exposure and HLA in healthy donors. Study conclusions and caveats: The availability of immune exposure information extended only to CMV serostatus. Confirmation in vitro established that three CMV-associated chains were specific for CMV antigens.

The primer mix had 60 Vbeta and 13 Jbeta primers. The assay was immunoSEQ multiplex PCR, and TCRdb's table has in-frame clones only and misses some. This sample yields 180,000 or so clones, of which roughly 10% are seen a single time; roughly 1.3% belongs to the top ten. The trim removed 8 bases at V and 0 bases at J, leaving 4 bases unmatched. The CDR3 loop spans 16 amino acids. The germline V gene encodes CDR1 MDHEN and CDR2 SYDVKM. The rearrangement joins TRBV28 to TRBJ2-1; TRBD2 aligns across 13 bases. Sequenced sample: PBMCs. This sequence originates from a woman under 40 in good health and CMV-seropositive. The CDR3 is CASGTSGTSSYNEQFF. CDR3 bases: TGTGCCAGCGGGACTAGCGGGACCAGCTCCTACAATGAGCAGTTCTTC.